One sample yielded the 29 T cell receptor beta chains listed below, sequenced in a study of cytomegalovirus exposure and HLA in healthy donors. Produced via immunoSEQ multiplex PCR; TCRdb's table is partial and in-frame only. The sample has hundreds of thousands of clones, 80% to 90% seen once. Sequences were obtained from PBMCs. The receptors shown here come from a woman between 18 and 30 years old in good health and CMV-seronegative.

The V call is TRBV2, the J call TRBJ2-7; a possible D gene is TRBD2 (6 bases). This CDR3 comprises 13 residues. The germline V gene has CDR1 SNHLY and CDR2 FYNNEI. Trimming left V 2 bases short and J 7 bases short, with 12 bases between. CDR3 DNA: TGTGCCAGCAGTGAATGGGAGGTTAGGGAGCAGTACTTC. Translated: CASSEWEVREQYF.

CDR3 in DNA: TGTGCCAGCAGTTTAGACCGACAGGGGCTCGTTAGGAAACTGTTTTTT. Residues: CASSLDRQGLVRKLFF. The chain couples TRBV27 to TRBJ1-4, with 8 bases fitting TRBD1. The germline gives CDR1 MNHEY, CDR2 SMNVEV (reference sequence). The V segment lost 2 bases and the J segment 11 bases; nucleotides outside the gene matches: 13. The CDR3 covers 16 residues.

The rearrangement uses TRBV2 and TRBJ1-4, with 8 bases aligning to TRBD1. V was pared by 4 bases and J by 8 bases, with 6 bases of the junction left unmatched. Germline CDR1 SNHLY, CDR2 FYNNEI. This CDR3 is 14 amino acids long. Here the CDR3 DNA reads TGTGCCAGCAGTGGGACAGGGATAGGAGAAAAACTGTTTTTT. As protein: CASSGTGIGEKLFF.

This sequence joins TRBV6-6 and TRBJ2-1, with 8 bases aligning to TRBD2. Germline values: CDR1 MNHNY, CDR2 SVGAGI (reference sequence). The V gene end was trimmed by 6 bases and the J gene end by 4 bases; junction bases not matched to a gene: 8. The CDR3 is made up of 15 amino acids. The CDR3 here is CASSPEREYYNEQFF. The CDR3 nucleotides read TGTGCCAGCAGCCCCGAGCGGGAGTATTACAATGAGCAGTTCTTC.

This clone appeared once. This chain connects TRBV5-4 to TRBJ2-7; tentative D call: TRBD2 (6 bases). CDR3 length: 14 residues. In germline, CDR1 is SGHNT, CDR2 YYREEE (reference sequence). The V end was cut by 3 bases, the J end by 3 bases, with 13 bases between. CDR3 bases: TGTGCCAGCAGCTCACCGGGACTCAGCTACGAGCAGTACTTC. This codes for CASSSPGLSYEQYF.

This clone appeared a single time. V and J are TRBV5-1 and TRBJ1-1; 9 bases map to TRBD1. CDR3 size: 16 residues. Germline CDR1 is SGHRS and CDR2 is YFSETQ. J gave up 1 base and V 0 bases, and 4 bases lay outside the gene matches. CDR3 sequence (DNA): TGCGCCAGCAGCTTGGCCGGGACAGGGCGGAACACTGAAGCTTTCTTT. Its protein product is CASSLAGTGRNTEAFF.

This clone was found once. The chain recombines TRBV2 with TRBJ2-7; 7 positions agree with TRBD1. Germline CDR1 SNHLY, CDR2 FYNNEI. The CDR3 loop spans 15 amino acids. Trimming removed 6 bases from V and 2 bases from J; junction bases left unmatched: 10. The CDR3 sequence: CASSGQGDAPYEQYF. CDR3 nucleotide sequence: TGTGCCAGCAGCGGGCAGGGGGACGCCCCCTACGAGCAGTACTTC.

This sequence joins TRBV28 and TRBJ2-7; TRBD2 agrees at 8 bases. With V trimmed by 2 bases and J by 5 bases, 5 bases remained unmatched. CDR1 MDHEN and CDR2 SYDVKM come from the germline V gene. This CDR3 has 14 amino acids. The CDR3 protein is CASSLAGGVHEQYF. The CDR3, as DNA: TGTGCCAGCAGTTTAGCGGGAGGTGTCCACGAGCAGTACTTC.

The CDR3 nucleotides are TGTGCCAGCAGCTCCTGGAGCGGTGATACGCAGTATTTT. This codes for CASSSWSGDTQYF. The chain links TRBV5-4 to TRBJ2-3, with D tentatively TRBD2 (5 bases). The CDR3 extends over 13 amino acids. CDR1 SGHNT and CDR2 YYREEE come from the germline V gene (reference sequence). With 3 bases removed from V and 6 bases from J, the gap between germline ends came to 11 bases.

This clone was observed a few times. The chain has TRBV30 and TRBJ1-2, with D unresolved. This CDR3 has 14 amino acids. Deletions cut 5 bases from V and 0 bases from J, with 13 bases between. Germline CDR1 GTSNPN, CDR2 SVGIG (reference sequence). The CDR3 DNA reads TGTGCCTGGGGATCCGGCGGTTCTAACTATGGCTACACCTTC. Its protein is CAWGSGGSNYGYTF.

This rearrangement joins TRBV2 to TRBJ2-7; D might be TRBD2 (5 bases). The CDR3 is made up of 13 amino acids. Per the germline V gene, CDR1 is SNHLY and CDR2 is FYNNEI. The V end was cut by 6 bases, the J end by 1 base, with 10 bases between. CDR3 nucleotides: TGTGCCAGCAGGACTATCCCTTCCTACGAGCAGTACTTC. Amino acid sequence: CASRTIPSYEQYF.

The chain combines TRBV27 with TRBJ2-7, with D possibly being TRBD2 (6 bases). The CDR3 covers 15 residues. Trimming pared 6 bases from V and 5 bases from J, leaving 20 bases between. Germline lookup yields CDR1 MNHEY and CDR2 SMNVEV (reference sequence). CDR3 nucleotides: TGTGCCAGCAGGTCCCGAGGGAGGCCCCTCCACGAGCAGTACTTC. Protein: CASRSRGRPLHEQYF.

The V gene is TRBV10-2, the J gene TRBJ2-1, with D perhaps matching TRBD1 (5 bases). The CDR3 has 14 residues. Trimming stripped 0 bases from V and 5 bases from J, with 8 bases between. Germline V CDR1 and CDR2: WSHSY, SAAADI. CDR3 residues: CASSESRTNNEQFF. CDR3 in DNA: TGCGCCAGCAGTGAGTCCAGGACAAACAATGAGCAGTTCTTC.

The genes are TRBV9 and TRBJ2-2; TRBD2 matches at 7 bases. This CDR3 has 15 residues. After removal of 0 bases from V and 4 bases from J, the junction contained 3 bases not matched to a gene. Germline CDR1 reads SGDLS; CDR2 reads YYNGEE. CDR3 DNA: TGTGCCAGCAGCGTAGCTCCTAGCGGCACCGGGGAGCTGTTTTTT. Translated, it gives CASSVAPSGTGELFF.

This chain joins TRBV30 and TRBJ1-4, with TRBD1 matching 7 bases. Germline V gives CDR1 GTSNPN, CDR2 SVGIG (reference sequence). The CDR3 has 12 amino acids. V was pared by 8 bases and J by 8 bases, with 8 bases of the junction left unmatched. CDR3 sequence reads: CAAHRGGEKLFF. The CDR3 nucleotides read TGTGCCGCACACAGGGGTGGAGAAAAACTGTTTTTT.

The chain links TRBV2 to TRBJ2-7; 8 bases line up with TRBD1. The J segment lost 3 bases and the V segment lost 5 bases, leaving 12 bases of the junction unmatched. This CDR3 contains 16 residues. Germline CDR1 SNHLY, CDR2 FYNNEI. This CDR3 is CASSHPQGANYYEQYF. CDR3 in DNA: TGTGCCAGCAGTCATCCTCAGGGGGCAAACTACTACGAGCAGTACTTC.

This clone was counted a few times. In DNA form, the CDR3 reads TGTGCCAGCAGTCACGGACATCTATACGAGCAGTACTTC. Protein product: CASSHGHLYEQYF. The rearrangement uses TRBV6-6 and TRBJ2-7, with a weak D call TRBD1 (5 bases). The CDR3 runs to 13 residues. The V gene lost 5 bases and the J gene lost 4 bases, with 12 bases spanning the gap. Germline V gene sequence: CDR1 MNHNY, CDR2 SVGAGI (reference sequence).

The rearrangement uses TRBV11-2 and TRBJ2-3; TRBD1 is a possible D gene (6 bases). CDR3 length equals 15 residues. From germline, CDR1 is SGHAT and CDR2 FQNNGV. Deletions cut 3 bases from V and 2 bases from J, with 12 bases between. This CDR3 is CASSLQRGNTDTQYF. The CDR3 bases are TGTGCCAGCAGCTTGCAGAGGGGGAACACAGATACGCAGTATTTT.

The J gene is TRBJ2-3, the V gene TRBV27; no reliable D call. The V gene's germline CDR1 is MNHEY and CDR2 SMNVEV (reference sequence). V dropped 3 bases and J dropped 4 bases, with 11 bases sitting between them. The CDR3 contains 14 residues. CDR3 residues: CASSFSGTADTQYF. Written as DNA, the CDR3 is TGTGCCAGCAGTTTCTCAGGCACCGCAGATACGCAGTATTTT.

The chain uses TRBV30 and TRBJ2-7, with TRBD2 matching over 10 bases. This CDR3 region has 15 residues. Germline V gives CDR1 GTSNPN, CDR2 SVGIG (reference sequence). V shed 1 base and J 1 base; nucleotides not matched to a gene: 4. CDR3 nucleotide sequence: TGTGCCTGGAGTGATCGGACTAGCGGATCCTACGAGCAGTACTTC. Protein: CAWSDRTSGSYEQYF.

CDR3 amino acids: CASSLQGGRYNEQFF. The DNA of the CDR3 is TGTGCCAGCAGCTTACAGGGGGGCCGCTACAATGAGCAGTTCTTC. The chain recombines TRBV5-4 with TRBJ2-1, with 8 bases matching TRBD1. CDR1 is SGHNT and CDR2 is YYREEE in the germline V gene (reference sequence). CDR3 size: 15 residues. Germline trimming cut 2 bases from V and 3 bases from J; bases unmatched to any gene: 4.

The chain is built from TRBV18 and TRBJ1-1, with D possibly matching TRBD1 (5 bases). Germline CDR1 is KGHSH and CDR2 is LQKENI. With 6 bases removed from V and 1 base from J, the gap between germline ends came to 9 bases. The CDR3 sequence is 13 residues long. Written as DNA, the CDR3 is TGTGCCAGCTCCCAGGGTGAGAACACTGAAGCTTTCTTT. It encodes CASSQGENTEAFF.

V is TRBV11-2 and J is TRBJ2-1; 8 bases line up with TRBD1. Germline-derived CDR1 and CDR2 are SGHAT and FQNNGV. The J segment lost 5 bases and the V segment lost 5 bases, leaving 8 bases of the junction unmatched. The CDR3 sequence is 15 residues long. Here the CDR3 reads CASSPRQGTNNEQFF. The CDR3 coding sequence is TGTGCCAGCAGCCCTCGACAGGGGACAAACAATGAGCAGTTCTTC. Combining the CDR3 with reference TRBV11-2 and TRBJ2-1 gives the whole variable domain EAGVAQSPRYKIIEKRQSVAFWCNPISGHATLYWYQQILGQGPKLLIQFQNNGVVDDSQLPKDRFSAERLKGVDSTLKIQPAKLEDSAVYLCASSPRQGTNNEQFFGPGTRLTVL.

The V and J genes are TRBV10-3 and TRBJ1-1; perhaps TRBD1 as D (5 bases). This CDR3 is built from 13 residues. Trimming stripped 11 bases from V and 0 bases from J, with 13 bases between. CDR1 ENHRY and CDR2 SYGVKD come from the germline V gene. CDR3 nucleotide sequence: TGTGCCGCCCAAGGACACTTGAACACTGAAGCTTTCTTT. Translating it yields CAAQGHLNTEAFF.

This sequence joins TRBV5-4 and TRBJ2-3, with D possibly matching TRBD1 (5 bases). CDR1 is SGHNT, CDR2 YYREEE, per germline (reference sequence). The V gene lost 0 bases and the J gene lost 3 bases, with 11 bases spanning the gap. This CDR3 region has 15 residues. The CDR3 nucleotides read TGTGCCAGCAGCTTGGCCCAGGGTGCGACAGATACGCAGTATTTT. Translated: CASSLAQGATDTQYF.

The V and J genes are TRBV4-1 and TRBJ2-5; 7 bases are shared with TRBD2. Germline assignment: CDR1 MGHRA and CDR2 YSYEKL. V lost 1 base and J lost 5; bases outside the gene matches: 13. The CDR3 contains 17 residues. CDR3 in DNA: TGCGCCAGCAGCCAAGGGACTAGTGGGGTCGTGGGCGAGACCCAGTACTTC. Encoded protein: CASSQGTSGVVGETQYF.

The J gene is TRBJ2-1, the V gene TRBV9, with D possibly matching TRBD1 (6 bases). This CDR3 has 11 residues. The germline V gene has CDR1 SGDLS and CDR2 YYNGEE. V was shortened by 7 bases and J by 4 bases, with 6 bases between the two germline ends. The CDR3 bases are TGTGCCAGCGGACAGTACAATGAGCAGTTCTTC. This encodes CASGQYNEQFF.

The CDR3 DNA follows: TGTGCCACCAGCCTGGGAAGGGGAACTGAGACCCAGTACTTC. Its protein is CATSLGRGTETQYF. The gene calls are TRBV15 and TRBJ2-5; the D gene is possibly TRBD1 (5 bases). The CDR3 length is 14 residues. V was trimmed by 5 bases and J by 5 bases, leaving 15 bases between them. From germline, CDR1 is LNHNV and CDR2 YYDKDF (reference sequence). Based on the CDR3 plus reference TRBV15 and TRBJ2-5, the full variable domain is DAMVIQNPRYQVTQFGKPVTLSCSQTLNHNVMYWYQQKSSQAPKLLFHYYDKDFNNEADTPDNFQSRRPNTSFCFLDIRSPGLGDTAMYLCATSLGRGTETQYFGPGTRLLVL.

This clone showed up just once. This chain connects TRBV6-1 to TRBJ1-4; possibly TRBD1 for D (5 bases). Germline CDR1 and CDR2: MNHNS and SASEGT. V lost 4 bases and J 9 bases, leaving 30 bases between the germline ends. The CDR3 consists of 19 residues. This chain's CDR3 is CASSGGRGDFREWEKKLFF. The CDR3 region has the DNA TGTGCCAGCAGTGGGGGCCGTGGGGACTTCAGGGAGTGGGAGAAAAAACTGTTTTTT.